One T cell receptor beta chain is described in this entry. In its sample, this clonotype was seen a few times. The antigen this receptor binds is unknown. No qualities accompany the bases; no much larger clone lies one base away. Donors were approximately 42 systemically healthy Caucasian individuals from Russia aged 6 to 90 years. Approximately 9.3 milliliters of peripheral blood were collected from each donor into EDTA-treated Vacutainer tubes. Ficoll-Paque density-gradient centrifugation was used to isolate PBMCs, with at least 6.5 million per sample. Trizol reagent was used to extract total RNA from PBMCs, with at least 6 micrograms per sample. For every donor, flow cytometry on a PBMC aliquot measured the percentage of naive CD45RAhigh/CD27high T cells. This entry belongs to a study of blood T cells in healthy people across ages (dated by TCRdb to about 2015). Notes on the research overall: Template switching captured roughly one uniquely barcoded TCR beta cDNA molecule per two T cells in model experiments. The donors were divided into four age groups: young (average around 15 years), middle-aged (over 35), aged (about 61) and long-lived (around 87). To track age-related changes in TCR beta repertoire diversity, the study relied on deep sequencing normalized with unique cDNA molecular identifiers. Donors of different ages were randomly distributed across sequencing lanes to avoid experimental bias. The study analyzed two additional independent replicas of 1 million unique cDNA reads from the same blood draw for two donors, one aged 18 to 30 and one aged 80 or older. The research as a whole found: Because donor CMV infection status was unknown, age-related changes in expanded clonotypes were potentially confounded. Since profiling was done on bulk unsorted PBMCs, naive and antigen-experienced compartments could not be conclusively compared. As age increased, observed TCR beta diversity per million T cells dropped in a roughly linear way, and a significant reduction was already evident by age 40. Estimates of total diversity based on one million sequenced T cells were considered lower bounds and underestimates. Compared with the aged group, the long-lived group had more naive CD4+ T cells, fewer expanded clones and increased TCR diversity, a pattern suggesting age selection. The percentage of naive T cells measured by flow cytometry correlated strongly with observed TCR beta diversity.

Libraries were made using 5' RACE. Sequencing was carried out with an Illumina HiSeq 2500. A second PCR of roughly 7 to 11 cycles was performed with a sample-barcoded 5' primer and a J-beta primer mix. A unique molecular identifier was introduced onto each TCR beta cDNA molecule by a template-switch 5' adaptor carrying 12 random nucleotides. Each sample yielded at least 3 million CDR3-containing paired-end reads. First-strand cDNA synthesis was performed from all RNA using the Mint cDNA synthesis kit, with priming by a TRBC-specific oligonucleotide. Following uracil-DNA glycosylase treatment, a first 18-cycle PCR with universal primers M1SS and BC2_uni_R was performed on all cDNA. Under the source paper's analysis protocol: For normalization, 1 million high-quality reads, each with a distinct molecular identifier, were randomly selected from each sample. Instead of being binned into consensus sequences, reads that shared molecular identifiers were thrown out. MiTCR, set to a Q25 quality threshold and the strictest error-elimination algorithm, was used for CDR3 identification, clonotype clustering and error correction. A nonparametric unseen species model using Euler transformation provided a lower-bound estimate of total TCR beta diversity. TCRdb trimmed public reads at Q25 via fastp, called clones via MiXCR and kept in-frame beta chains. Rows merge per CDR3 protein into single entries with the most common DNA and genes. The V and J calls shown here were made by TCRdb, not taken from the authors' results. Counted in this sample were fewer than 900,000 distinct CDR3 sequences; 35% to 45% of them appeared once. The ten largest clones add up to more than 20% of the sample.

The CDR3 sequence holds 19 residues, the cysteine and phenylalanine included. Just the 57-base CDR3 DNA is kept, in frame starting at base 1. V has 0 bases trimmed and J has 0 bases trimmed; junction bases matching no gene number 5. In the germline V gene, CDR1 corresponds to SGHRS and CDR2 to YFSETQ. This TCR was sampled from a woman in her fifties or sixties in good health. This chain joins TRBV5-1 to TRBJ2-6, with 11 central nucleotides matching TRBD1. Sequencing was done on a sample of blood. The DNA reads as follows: TGCGCCAGCAGCTTGGACTTCGGGACAGGGGGCTCTGGGGCCAACGTCCTGACTTTC. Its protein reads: CASSLDFGTGGSGANVLTF.